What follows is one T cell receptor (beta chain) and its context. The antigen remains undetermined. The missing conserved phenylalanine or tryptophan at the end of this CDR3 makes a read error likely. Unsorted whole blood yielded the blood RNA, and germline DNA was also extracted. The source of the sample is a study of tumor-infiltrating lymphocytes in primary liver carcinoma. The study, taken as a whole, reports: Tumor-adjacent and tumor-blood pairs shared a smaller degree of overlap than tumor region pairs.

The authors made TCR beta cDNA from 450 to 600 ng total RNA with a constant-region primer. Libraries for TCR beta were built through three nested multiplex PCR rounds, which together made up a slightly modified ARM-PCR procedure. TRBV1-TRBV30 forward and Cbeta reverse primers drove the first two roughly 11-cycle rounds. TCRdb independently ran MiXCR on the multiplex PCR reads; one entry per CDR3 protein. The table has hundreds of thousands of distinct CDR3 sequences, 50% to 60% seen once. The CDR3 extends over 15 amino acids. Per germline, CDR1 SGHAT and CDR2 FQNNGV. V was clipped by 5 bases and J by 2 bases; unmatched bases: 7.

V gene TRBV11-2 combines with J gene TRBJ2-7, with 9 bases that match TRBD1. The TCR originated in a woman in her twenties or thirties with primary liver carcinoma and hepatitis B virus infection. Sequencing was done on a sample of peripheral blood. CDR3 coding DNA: TGTGCCAGCAGCCAATCCGGGACAGGGACCTACGAGCAGTACCTC. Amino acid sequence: CASSQSGTGTYEQYL.